Listed below are T cell receptor beta chains from one sample, sequenced in a study of control samples from healthy donors and cancer patients. Assay used: immunoSEQ multiplex PCR; TCRdb lists only in-frame clones, some missing. The sample shows around 70,000 clones, approximately 94% of them seen only once. Sequences were obtained from blood. Every receptor here comes from a woman aged 25 to 39 in good health. CDR3s include the opening cysteine and the closing phenylalanine or tryptophan. Fields, in order: clone size, CDR3 length, V gene, J gene, D gene, CDR3 DNA, CDR3 protein. D genes are given only for firm matches. Some rows mark clone size as missing; the rest say once, few, many or name a class of expanded clone.

>NA|16|TRBV4-1|TRBJ2-6|TRBD2
TGCGCCAGCAGCCCCGCGGGGGGCCCTGGGGCCAACGTCCTGACTTTC
CASSPAGGPGANVLTF
>NA|11|TRBV28|TRBJ1-2|NA
TGTGCCAGCTTCGGCGGCTATGGCTACACCTTC
CASFGGYGYTF
>NA|15|TRBV27|TRBJ1-2|NA
TGTGCCAGCAGTTTAACGGGGGGGGGTGGCTATGGCTACACCTTC
CASSLTGGGGYGYTF
>NA|16|TRBV20-1|TRBJ1-3|NA
TGCAGTGCTAGTAAGGACGGAGTGGGATCTGGAAACACCATATATTTT
CSASKDGVGSGNTIYF
>NA|16|TRBV28|TRBJ1-5|NA
TGTGCCAGCAGTCCGTCGCCTTTGAGGACGAGGCAGCCCCAGCATTTT
CASSPSPLRTRQPQHF
>NA|14|TRBV6-5|TRBJ1-6|TRBD1
TGTGCCAGCAGAGAGGGGACAGGATCTTCACCCCTCCACTTT
CASREGTGSSPLHF
>NA|13|TRBV2|TRBJ2-1|NA
TGTGCCAGCAGTGTGACAGTTTACAATGAGCAGTTCTTC
CASSVTVYNEQFF
>NA|17|TRBV7-9|TRBJ1-2|NA
TGTGCCAGCAGCTTAGTGGGGGTAACCGTCCGGGGCTATGGCTACACCTTC
CASSLVGVTVRGYGYTF
>few|16|TRBV7-8|TRBJ1-4|NA
TGTGCCAGCAGCCCAGAAAGAACAGGGATAAATGAAAAACTGTTTTTT
CASSPERTGINEKLFF
>NA|14|TRBV9|TRBJ2-2|TRBD2
TGTGCCAGCGCGGGGCGGGGGGCAACCGGGGAGCTGTTTTTT
CASAGRGATGELFF
>NA|15|TRBV28|TRBJ2-1|TRBD1
TGTGCCAGCAGCCAATGGGGACAGTCCTACAATGAGCAGTTCTTC
CASSQWGQSYNEQFF
>NA|15|TRBV28|TRBJ1-5|NA
TGTGCCAGCAGTTCCTACAGGGTTTCGGGTCAGCCCCAGCATTTT
CASSSYRVSGQPQHF
>NA|14|TRBV2|TRBJ2-1|NA
TGTGCCAGCAGCGCTCGGAGGGGGGGGAATGAGCAGTTCTTC
CASSARRGGNEQFF
>NA|14|TRBV2|TRBJ1-6|NA
TGTGCCAGCAGTGCGCAGGGAAGTGGCTCACCCCTCCACTTT
CASSAQGSGSPLHF
>NA|11|TRBV30|TRBJ1-1|NA
TGTGCCTGGAGTAGGGTCACTGAAGCTTTCTTT
CAWSRVTEAFF
>once|14|TRBV27|TRBJ1-2|NA
TGTGCCAGCTCCGACGGTTTTGGAGGCTATGGCTACACCTTC
CASSDGFGGYGYTF
>medium-sized|14|TRBV19|TRBJ1-3|NA
TGTGCCAGTAGTATACCTGGCTCTGGAAACACCATATATTTT
CASSIPGSGNTIYF